The 20 T cell receptor beta chains reported below all come from one sample, sequenced in a study of T cells after somatic rescue of genetic block. Libraries were prepared by immunoSEQ multiplex PCR; TCRdb keeps only in-frame clonotypes and omits some of them. The data hold approximately 78,000 clones, with approximately 91% observed a single time. The material sequenced was peripheral blood mononuclear cells (PBMCs). These receptors were taken from a man aged 25-45 years.

The V and J genes are TRBV19 and TRBJ2-1, with 11 nucleotides matching TRBD2. Germline loops: CDR1 LNHDA, CDR2 SQIVND (reference sequence). The CDR3 spans 15 residues. V trimming: 10 bases; J trimming: 6 bases; junction bases outside the gene matches: 11. CDR3 sequence (DNA): TGTGCCACCAAGAGGGGACTAGCGGACCCCAATGAGCAGTTCTTC. It codes for CATKRGLADPNEQFF.

V usage is TRBV30 and J usage is TRBJ2-5; D gene ambiguous. V lost 2 bases to trimming and J lost 5 bases, with 12 bases between them. In germline, CDR1 is GTSNPN, CDR2 SVGIG (reference sequence). The CDR3 has 13 amino acids. CDR3 amino acids: CAWSTGWWETQYF. DNA for the CDR3: TGTGCCTGGAGTACTGGTTGGTGGGAGACCCAGTACTTC.

The chain carries TRBV25-1 and TRBJ1-2; 7 bases are a match to TRBD1. This CDR3 region has 14 residues. Looked up from germline, CDR1 is MGHDK and CDR2 is SYGVNS. The ends lost 4 bases at V and 6 bases at J; junction bases unmatched: 8. The CDR3 sequence: CASSGQGSVDGYTF. The CDR3 DNA follows: TGTGCCAGCAGTGGACAGGGATCAGTGGATGGCTACACCTTC.

This rearrangement joins TRBV9 to TRBJ2-1, with 13 bases that match TRBD2. The CDR3 spans 14 residues. CDR1 and CDR2 (germline): SGDLS, YYNGEE. The V segment lost 3 bases and the J segment 10 bases; nucleotides outside the gene matches: 4. The DNA for the CDR3 is TGTGCCAGCAGCGCTTGGACTAGCGGGGGCGAGCAGTTCTTC. Protein sequence: CASSAWTSGGEQFF.

For this clone: The junction departs from germline at one end; a sequencing error may be responsible. The chain has TRBV25-1 and TRBJ2-1; D is ambiguous. Germline V CDR1 and CDR2: MGHDK, SYGVNS. The CDR3 runs 13 residues. The CDR3 here is CASREFANNEQFF. Written as DNA, the CDR3 is TGTGCCAGCAGAGAATTTGCCAACAATGAGCAGTTCTTC.

The gene calls are TRBV10-3 and TRBJ2-2, with a possible D match to TRBD1 (5 bases). The CDR3 has 14 amino acids. In germline, CDR1 is ENHRY, CDR2 SYGVKD. The V end lost 10 bases, the J end lost 6 bases, and 18 bases lay between the germline ends. As DNA, the CDR3 is TGTGCCACCCGGACAACGGAGTTTTCCGGGGAGCTGTTTTTT. Translated, it gives CATRTTEFSGELFF.

The rearrangement uses TRBV7-9 and TRBJ2-3; D is tentatively TRBD1 or TRBD2 (6 bases each). Trimming removed 5 bases from V and 4 bases from J, with 13 bases in between. CDR3 size: 14 residues. Germline CDR1 reads SEHNR; CDR2 reads FQNEAQ (reference sequence). In DNA, the CDR3 is TGTGCCAGCAGCCCGGGGGCGGTTGCAGATACGCAGTATTTT. Translated: CASSPGAVADTQYF.

The V call is TRBV7-6, the J call TRBJ1-1, with 8 bases lining up with TRBD1. The CDR3 has 15 residues. Germline-derived CDR1 and CDR2 are SGHVS and FNYEAQ. V trimming: 2 bases; J trimming: 4 bases; junction bases outside the gene matches: 6. Here the CDR3 reads CASSLRQGSATEAFF. Written as DNA, the CDR3 is TGTGCCAGCAGCTTACGACAGGGGTCGGCCACTGAAGCTTTCTTT.

This chain uses TRBV28 with TRBJ2-5; D unresolved. V was shortened by 6 bases and J by 4 bases, with 15 bases between the two germline ends. The CDR3 is made up of 14 amino acids. Germline-derived CDR1 and CDR2 are MDHEN and SYDVKM. In DNA, the CDR3 is TGTGCCAGCAGCCCCCAGACTTTGACAGAGACCCAGTACTTC. It codes for CASSPQTLTETQYF. Full variable domain (rest looked up from reference TRBV28 and TRBJ2-5): DVKVTQSSRYLVKRTGEKVFLECVQDMDHENMFWYRQDPGLGLRLIYFSYDVKMKEKGDIPEGYSVSREKKERFSLILESASTNQTSMYLCASSPQTLTETQYFGPGTRLLVL.

This chain links TRBV2 with TRBJ2-3, with TRBD1 matching over 8 bases. This CDR3 region has 15 residues. Germline values: CDR1 SNHLY, CDR2 FYNNEI. Trimming cost V 10 bases and J 2 bases; bases outside gene matches: 11. The CDR3 DNA sequence: TGTGCCATCCTCCCGGAGGACAGGGCCACAGATACGCAGTATTTT. Its translation: CAILPEDRATDTQYF.

V gene TRBV19 combines with J gene TRBJ1-1, with TRBD1 matching 8 bases. The CDR3 spans 18 residues. In germline, CDR1 is LNHDA, CDR2 SQIVND (reference sequence). V was clipped by 6 bases and J by 0 bases; unmatched bases: 15. In DNA form, the CDR3 reads TGTGCCAGTAGGTACAGGGGGATTCGACCTGGAATGAACACTGAAGCTTTCTTT. It specifies CASRYRGIRPGMNTEAFF.

The genes are TRBV7-3 and TRBJ1-2, with D maybe TRBD1 (5 bases). The CDR3 is 14 amino acids. The germline CDR1 and CDR2 sequences are SGHTA and FQGTGA. With 1 base removed from V and 3 bases from J, the gap between germline ends came to 9 bases. The CDR3 region has the DNA TGTGCCAGCAGCTTAAATGGGGGGGACTATGGCTACACCTTC. It is translated as CASSLNGGDYGYTF.

This sequence joins TRBV7-9 and TRBJ2-2, with D unresolved. The V and J ends lost 6 bases and 5 bases respectively, with 10 bases between them. Germline assignment: CDR1 SEHNR and CDR2 FQNEAQ (reference sequence). The CDR3 has 13 residues. CDR3 in DNA: TGTGCCAGCAGTCCGAGTAGAACCGGGGAGCTGTTTTTT. Translating it yields CASSPSRTGELFF.

The V gene is TRBV30, the J gene TRBJ1-5; D is uncertain. The germline V gene encodes CDR1 GTSNPN and CDR2 SVGIG (reference sequence). This CDR3 spans 13 amino acids. V lost 0 bases, J lost 2 bases, and 5 bases lay in between. CDR3 nucleotides: TGTGCCTGGAGTGTAGGTCGCAATCAGCCCCAGCATTTT. This translates into CAWSVGRNQPQHF.

CDR3 amino acids: CASSLTTSGRADTGELFF. Written as DNA, the CDR3 is TGCGCCAGCAGCTTGACGACTAGCGGGAGGGCCGACACCGGGGAGCTGTTTTTT. This chain uses TRBV5-1 with TRBJ2-2; 14 nucleotides align to TRBD2. This CDR3 has 18 amino acids. V lost 1 base and J lost 3; bases outside the gene matches: 5. Germline loops: CDR1 SGHRS, CDR2 YFSETQ. Looking up the rest from reference TRBV5-1 and TRBJ2-2 gives the full variable domain: KAGVTQTPRYLIKTRGQQVTLSCSPISGHRSVSWYQQTPGQGLQFLFEYFSETQRNKGNFPGRFSGRQFSNSRSEMNVSTLELGDSALYLCASSLTTSGRADTGELFFGEGSRLTVL.

The V and J genes are TRBV28 and TRBJ1-5; D call uncertain. V gave up 3 bases and J gave up 3 bases, with 9 bases separating them. Germline V lookup: CDR1 MDHEN, CDR2 SYDVKM. CDR3 length equals 14 residues. In DNA form, the CDR3 reads TGTGCCAGCAGTTTGATCTGGGACAATCAGCCCCAGCATTTT. Translation gives CASSLIWDNQPQHF.

The CDR3 spells CASSLLGTGTDTQYF. The CDR3 DNA reads TGTGCCAGCAGTTTACTTGGGACCGGCACAGATACGCAGTATTTT. The chain has TRBV27 and TRBJ2-3; D is perhaps TRBD1 or TRBD2 (5 bases each). The CDR3 has 15 amino acids. Germline CDR1 is MNHEY and CDR2 is SMNVEV (reference sequence). V gave up 2 bases and J gave up 1 base, with 10 bases separating them.

The count of this clone is one. V usage is TRBV19 and J usage is TRBJ2-1; 7 bases match TRBD2. In germline, CDR1 is LNHDA, CDR2 SQIVND (reference sequence). This CDR3 contains 17 residues. The trim removed 5 bases at V and 7 bases at J, leaving 17 bases unmatched. In DNA, the CDR3 is TGTGCCAGTAGTGCCGGACCCAAGGCGGGAGAGGGGAATGAGCAGTTCTTC. Its protein is CASSAGPKAGEGNEQFF.

The chain recombines TRBV12-5 with TRBJ1-1; D is ambiguous. CDR1 is LGHNT and CDR2 is FRNRAP in the germline V gene. V lost 3 bases and J lost 2, with 1 base in between. The CDR3 is 11 amino acids. The CDR3 spells CASGLNTEAFF. In DNA, the CDR3 is TGTGCTAGTGGTTTAAACACTGAAGCTTTCTTT.

J is TRBJ2-3 and V is TRBV5-1; perhaps TRBD2 as D (7 bases). The CDR3 spans 16 residues. Germline V gives CDR1 SGHRS, CDR2 YFSETQ. V was clipped by 2 bases and J by 0 bases, with 13 bases between them. The CDR3 protein is CASSFEGGLSTDTQYF. In DNA form, the CDR3 reads TGCGCCAGCAGCTTTGAGGGGGGGCTGAGCACAGATACGCAGTATTTT.